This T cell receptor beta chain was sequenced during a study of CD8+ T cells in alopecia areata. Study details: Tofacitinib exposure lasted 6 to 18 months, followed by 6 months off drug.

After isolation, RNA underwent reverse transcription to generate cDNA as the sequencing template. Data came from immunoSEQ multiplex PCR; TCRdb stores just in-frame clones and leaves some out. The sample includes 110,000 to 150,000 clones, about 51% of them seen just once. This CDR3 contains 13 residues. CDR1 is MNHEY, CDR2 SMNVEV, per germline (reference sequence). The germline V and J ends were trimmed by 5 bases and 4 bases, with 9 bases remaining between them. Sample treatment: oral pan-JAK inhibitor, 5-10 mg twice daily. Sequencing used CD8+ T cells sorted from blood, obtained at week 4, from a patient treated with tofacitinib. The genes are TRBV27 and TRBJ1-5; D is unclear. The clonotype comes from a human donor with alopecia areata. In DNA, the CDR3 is TGTGCCAGCAGTGGCTACTATAATCAGCCCCAGCATTTT. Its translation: CASSGYYNQPQHF.